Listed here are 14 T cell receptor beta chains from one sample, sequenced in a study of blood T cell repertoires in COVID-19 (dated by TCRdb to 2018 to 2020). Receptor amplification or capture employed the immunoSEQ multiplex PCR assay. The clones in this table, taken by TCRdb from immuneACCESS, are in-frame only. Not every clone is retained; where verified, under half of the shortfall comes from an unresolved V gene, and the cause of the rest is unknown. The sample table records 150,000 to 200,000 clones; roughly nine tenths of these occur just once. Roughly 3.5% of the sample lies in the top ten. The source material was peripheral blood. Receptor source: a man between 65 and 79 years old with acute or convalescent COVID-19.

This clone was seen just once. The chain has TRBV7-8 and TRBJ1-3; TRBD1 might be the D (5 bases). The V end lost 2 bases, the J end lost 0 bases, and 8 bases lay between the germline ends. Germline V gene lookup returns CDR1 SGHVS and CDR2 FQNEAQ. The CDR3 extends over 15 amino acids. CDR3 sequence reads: CASSLTRVSGNTIYF. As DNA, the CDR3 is TGTGCCAGCAGCTTAACCAGGGTCTCTGGAAACACCATATATTTT.

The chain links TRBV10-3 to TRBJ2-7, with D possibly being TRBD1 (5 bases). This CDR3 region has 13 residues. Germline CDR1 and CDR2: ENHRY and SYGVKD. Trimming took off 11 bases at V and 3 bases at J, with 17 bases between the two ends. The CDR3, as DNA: TGTGCCTCCGCCGGAACAGGTAACTACGAGCAGTACTTC. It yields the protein CASAGTGNYEQYF.

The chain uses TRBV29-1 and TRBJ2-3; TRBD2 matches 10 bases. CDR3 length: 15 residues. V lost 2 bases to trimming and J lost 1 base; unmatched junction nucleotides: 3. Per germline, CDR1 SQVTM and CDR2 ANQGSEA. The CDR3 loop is CSVESLAGGTDTQYF. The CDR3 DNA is TGCAGCGTTGAAAGTCTAGCGGGGGGCACAGATACGCAGTATTTT.

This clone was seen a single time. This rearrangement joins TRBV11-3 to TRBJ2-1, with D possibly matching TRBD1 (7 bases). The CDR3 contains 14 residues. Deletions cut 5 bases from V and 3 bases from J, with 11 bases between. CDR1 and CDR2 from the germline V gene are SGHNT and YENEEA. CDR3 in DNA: TGTGCCAGCAGCGTCCAGGGGGGCTACAATGAGCAGTTCTTC. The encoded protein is CASSVQGGYNEQFF.

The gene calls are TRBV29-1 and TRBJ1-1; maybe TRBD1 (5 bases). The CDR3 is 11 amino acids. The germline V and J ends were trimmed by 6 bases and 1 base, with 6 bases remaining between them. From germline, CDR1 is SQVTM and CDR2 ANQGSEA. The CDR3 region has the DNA TGCAGCGTCGGACAGAACACTGAAGCTTTCTTT. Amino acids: CSVGQNTEAFF.

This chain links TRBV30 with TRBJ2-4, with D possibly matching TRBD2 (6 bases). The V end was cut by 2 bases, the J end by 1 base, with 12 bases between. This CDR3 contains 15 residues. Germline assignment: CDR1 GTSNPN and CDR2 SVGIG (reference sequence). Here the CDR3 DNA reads TGTGCCTGGAGTCTCTATCGGGGGGCCAAAAACATTCAGTACTTC. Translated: CAWSLYRGAKNIQYF.

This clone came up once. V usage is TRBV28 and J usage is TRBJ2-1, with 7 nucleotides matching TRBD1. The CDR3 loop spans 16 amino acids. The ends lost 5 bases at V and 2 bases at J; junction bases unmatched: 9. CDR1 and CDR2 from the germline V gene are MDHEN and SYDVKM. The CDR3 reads CASSLSGRGTYNEQFF. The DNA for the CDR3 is TGTGCCAGCAGTCTCTCCGGCAGGGGGACCTACAATGAGCAGTTCTTC. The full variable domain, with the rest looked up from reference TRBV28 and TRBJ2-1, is DVKVTQSSRYLVKRTGEKVFLECVQDMDHENMFWYRQDPGLGLRLIYFSYDVKMKEKGDIPEGYSVSREKKERFSLILESASTNQTSMYLCASSLSGRGTYNEQFFGPGTRLTVL.

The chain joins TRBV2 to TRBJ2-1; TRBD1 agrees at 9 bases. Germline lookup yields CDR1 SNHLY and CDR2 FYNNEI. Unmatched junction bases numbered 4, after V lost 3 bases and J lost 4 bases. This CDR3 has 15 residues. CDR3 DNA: TGTGCCAGCAGTGATATGACAGGGGGTTACAATGAGCAGTTCTTC. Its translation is CASSDMTGGYNEQFF.

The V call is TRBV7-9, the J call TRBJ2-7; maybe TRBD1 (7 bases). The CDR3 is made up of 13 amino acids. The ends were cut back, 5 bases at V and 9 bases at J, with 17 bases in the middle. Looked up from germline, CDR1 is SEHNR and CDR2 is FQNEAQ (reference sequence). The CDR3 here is CASSALQGRRQYF. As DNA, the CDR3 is TGTGCCAGCAGCGCACTACAGGGGAGGCGGCAGTACTTC.

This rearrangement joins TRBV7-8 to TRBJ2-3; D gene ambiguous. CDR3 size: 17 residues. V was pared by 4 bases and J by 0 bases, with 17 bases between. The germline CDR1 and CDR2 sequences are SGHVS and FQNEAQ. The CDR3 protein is CASSSRSKIASTDTQYF. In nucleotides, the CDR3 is TGTGCCAGCAGCTCAAGATCGAAGATAGCTAGCACAGATACGCAGTATTTT.

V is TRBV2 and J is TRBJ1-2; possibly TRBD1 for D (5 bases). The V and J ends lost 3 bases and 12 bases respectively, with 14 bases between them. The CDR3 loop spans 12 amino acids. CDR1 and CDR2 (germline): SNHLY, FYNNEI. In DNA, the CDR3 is TGTGCCAGCAGTGAGGTGGTGGCACAGGACACCTTC. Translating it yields CASSEVVAQDTF.

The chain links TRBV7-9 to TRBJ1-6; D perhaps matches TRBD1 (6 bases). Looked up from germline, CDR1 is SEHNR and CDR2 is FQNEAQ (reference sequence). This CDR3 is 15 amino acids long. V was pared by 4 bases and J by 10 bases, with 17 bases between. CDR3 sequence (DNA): TGTGCCAGCAGCTCCTCCGCAGGGGTGGGATCACCCCTCCACTTT. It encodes CASSSSAGVGSPLHF.

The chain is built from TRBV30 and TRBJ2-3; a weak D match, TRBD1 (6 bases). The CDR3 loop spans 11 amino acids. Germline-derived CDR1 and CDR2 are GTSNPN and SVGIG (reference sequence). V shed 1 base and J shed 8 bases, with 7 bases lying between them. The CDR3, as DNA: TGTGCCTGGAGTGGAGGGGGTACGCAGTATTTT. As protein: CAWSGGGTQYF.

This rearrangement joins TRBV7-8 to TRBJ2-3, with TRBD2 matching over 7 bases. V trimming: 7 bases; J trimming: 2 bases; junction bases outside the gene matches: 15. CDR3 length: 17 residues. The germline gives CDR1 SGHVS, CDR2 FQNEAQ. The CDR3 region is CASNPLPGGSSTDTQYF. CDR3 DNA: TGTGCCAGCAACCCCCTCCCCGGCGGGAGCTCCACAGATACGCAGTATTTT.